These T cell receptor beta chains were read from a single sample in a study of T-cell memory formation after mild COVID-19. TCRdb used MiXCR to reprocess the 5' RACE reads, holding one entry per CDR3 protein. The sample has a few hundred thousand distinct CDR3 sequences, roughly 19% seen once. Specimen: PBMCs or a T cell subset sorted from them (not recorded which). The origin of the receptors is a man between 18 and 35 years old who had mild COVID-19 (a few samples of this study predate the infection). Cell type and time point are not known. Both conserved end residues are part of each CDR3. D genes are given only for firm matches. Only some rows state a clone size, as once, few, many or a class for expanded clones.

V	D	size	J	DNA	CDR3
TRBV5-4	-	few	TRBJ1-2	TGTGCCAGCAGCACTTGGGGGACCAATGGCTACACCTTC	CASSTWGTNGYTF
TRBV5-1	-	few	TRBJ2-4	TGCGCCAGCATAAGTCAAGACGAAAACATTCAGTACTTC	CASISQDENIQYF
TRBV2	-	few	TRBJ1-2	TGTGCCAGCAGTGCCAGGGATGGTGGCTACACCTTC	CASSARDGGYTF
TRBV7-2	-	-	TRBJ1-4	TGTGCCAGCAGCTCCAGGCCAACAGGGATAAATGAAAAACTGTTTTTT	CASSSRPTGINEKLFF
TRBV4-1	-	-	TRBJ2-7	TGCGCCAGCAGCCAAGATCCTAGCCACTCCTACGAGCAGTACTTC	CASSQDPSHSYEQYF
TRBV6-6	-	few	TRBJ1-4	TGTGCCAGCCGCCTTTTAGAAAAACTGTTTTTT	CASRLLEKLFF
TRBV29-1	-	few	TRBJ2-5	TGCAGCGTTTCCTCACAAGAGACCCAGTACTTC	CSVSSQETQYF
TRBV12-3/TRBV12-4	-	-	TRBJ1-1	TGTGCCAGCAGTTTTGTGGCAGGGCCCACTGAAGCTTTCTTT	CASSFVAGPTEAFF
TRBV20-1	TRBD2	-	TRBJ2-5	TGCAGTGCTAGAGGCGGGGGAACTCAAGAGACCCAGTACTTC	CSARGGGTQETQYF
TRBV5-1	-	many	TRBJ2-2	TGCGCCAGCAGCTTCGCCAAGAACACCGGGGAGCTGTTTTTT	CASSFAKNTGELFF
TRBV20-1	-	once	TRBJ2-1	TGCAGTGCTATCCCCGATACGAGCTACAATGAGCAGTTCTTC	CSAIPDTSYNEQFF
TRBV5-1	TRBD1	-	TRBJ1-6	TGCGCCAGCACGACAGGGCTGCTTTCACCCCTCCACTTT	CASTTGLLSPLHF
TRBV20-1	TRBD1	once	TRBJ2-7	TGCAGTGCTAGGTCAGACAGGGGCGGGCTGGAGCAGTACTTC	CSARSDRGGLEQYF
TRBV20-1	-	few	TRBJ2-5	TGCAGTGCCCAGAGGCGGTTGGCCTCTATTGGCCAGTACTTC	CSAQRRLASIGQYF
TRBV7-2	-	-	TRBJ2-1	TGTGCCAGCAGCCACAGCCGACAAACGTACAATGAGCAGTTCTTC	CASSHSRQTYNEQFF
TRBV6-6	-	few	TRBJ2-7	TGTGCCAGCAGTTACGGGGCAGACGAGCAGTACTTC	CASSYGADEQYF
TRBV28	-	few	TRBJ1-2	TGTGCCAGCAGCTCTTCTATTATAACCTACACCTTC	CASSSSIITYTF
TRBV3-2	-	-	TRBJ2-3	TGTGCCAGCAGCCAAGATTGGAGTTCAGGCACAGATACGCAGTATTTT	CASSQDWSSGTDTQYF
TRBV19	TRBD1	-	TRBJ1-2	TGTGACAGTACCGGACAGGGAACTAACTATGGCTACACCTTC	CDSTGQGTNYGYTF
TRBV7-9	-	-	TRBJ2-2	TGTGCCAGCAGCCCGCGGGGGCTGGACGGGGAGCTGTTTTTT	CASSPRGLDGELFF
TRBV7-2	-	once	TRBJ2-1	TGTGCCAGCAGCTTCCGGGGGCTGTGGAATGAGCAGTTCTTC	CASSFRGLWNEQFF
TRBV12-3/TRBV12-4	TRBD1	few	TRBJ1-1	TGTGCCAGCAGTTTAAGCGACAGGGCTTACACTGAAGCTTTCTTT	CASSLSDRAYTEAFF
TRBV24-1	TRBD1	few	TRBJ2-3	TGTGCCACCAGTGCGGACAGGGGCCCCACAGATACGCAGTATTTT	CATSADRGPTDTQYF
TRBV20-1	TRBD1	-	TRBJ2-5	TGCAGTGCCAACCCCGACAGGGCCAAAGGAGAGACCCAGTACTTC	CSANPDRAKGETQYF
TRBV21-1	-	-	TRBJ2-5	TGTGCCAGCAACTCAAGGACAGGGCTATCACAAGAGACCCAGTACTTC	CASNSRTGLSQETQYF
TRBV11-2	-	-	TRBJ2-3	TGTGCCAGCAGCACCCAGCCCCGGGGCGATACGCAGTATTTT	CASSTQPRGDTQYF
TRBV28	TRBD2	-	TRBJ2-5	TGTGCCAGCAGTTTGCGGGGGGTCCCCCGAGAGACCCAGTACTTC	CASSLRGVPRETQYF
TRBV12-3/TRBV12-4	-	many	TRBJ2-5	TGTGCCAGCAGATTAGGGCAGGGGGAGACCCAGTACTTC	CASRLGQGETQYF
TRBV7-8	-	few	TRBJ2-5	TGTGCCAGCAGCTTGTTACAGGGTACAAAGTACCAAGAGACCCAGTACTTC	CASSLLQGTKYQETQYF
TRBV27	-	few	TRBJ2-3	TGTGCCAGCAGTTTATCTCCGAGGGCACCAGATACGCAGTATTTT	CASSLSPRAPDTQYF
TRBV5-1	-	few	TRBJ1-6	TGCGCCAGCAGCATCCAGCAACCTTCACCCCTCCACTTT	CASSIQQPSPLHF
TRBV9	-	-	TRBJ1-2	TGTGCCAGCAGCCTCCACTCAGAAGGGTTTGGCTATGGCTACACCTTC	CASSLHSEGFGYGYTF
TRBV20-1	-	-	TRBJ1-1	TGCAGTGCCGTGGGGGGATGGACTGAAGCTTTCTTT	CSAVGGWTEAFF
TRBV4-2	TRBD1	-	TRBJ2-2	TGTGCCAGCAGCCAAGATGGGACAGGGGACGCCGGGGAGCTGTTTTTT	CASSQDGTGDAGELFF
TRBV4-3	TRBD2	many	TRBJ2-3	TGCGCCAGCAGCCCCCGACGGGGGGGCGGGTCGGATACGCAGTATTTT	CASSPRRGGGSDTQYF
TRBV29-1	TRBD2	-	TRBJ2-3	TGCAGCGTCCAGGGAGCGGGGTCGTGGGATACGCAGTATTTT	CSVQGAGSWDTQYF
TRBV6-2/TRBV6-3	-	-	TRBJ1-5	TGTGCCAGCAGTACAAACTACCGGGACTCACGGGGGAGCAATCAGCCCCAGCATTTT	CASSTNYRDSRGSNQPQHF
TRBV7-6	-	-	TRBJ2-3	TGTGCCAGCAGCCTTGGGGTGTCAGATACGCAGTATTTT	CASSLGVSDTQYF
TRBV4-1	TRBD2	few	TRBJ2-1	TGCGCCAGCAGGAAGACCTCCGGGACTAGCACGAATGAGCAGTTCTTC	CASRKTSGTSTNEQFF
TRBV7-8	-	few	TRBJ2-1	TGTGCCAGCAGCTCACCCGCCATCTGGAATGAGCAGTTCTTC	CASSSPAIWNEQFF
TRBV7-2	-	-	TRBJ2-6	TGTGCCAGCAGCTTAGATTTCGCCACCTTTGGGGCCAACGTCCTGACTTTC	CASSLDFATFGANVLTF
TRBV5-1	TRBD1	many	TRBJ2-7	TGCGCCAGCAGCTTGGGGGGACAGGTCTACGAGCAGTACTTC	CASSLGGQVYEQYF
TRBV6-6	-	few	TRBJ2-5	TGTGCCAGCAGTTACTTCGGGAGAGAGACCCAGTACTTC	CASSYFGRETQYF